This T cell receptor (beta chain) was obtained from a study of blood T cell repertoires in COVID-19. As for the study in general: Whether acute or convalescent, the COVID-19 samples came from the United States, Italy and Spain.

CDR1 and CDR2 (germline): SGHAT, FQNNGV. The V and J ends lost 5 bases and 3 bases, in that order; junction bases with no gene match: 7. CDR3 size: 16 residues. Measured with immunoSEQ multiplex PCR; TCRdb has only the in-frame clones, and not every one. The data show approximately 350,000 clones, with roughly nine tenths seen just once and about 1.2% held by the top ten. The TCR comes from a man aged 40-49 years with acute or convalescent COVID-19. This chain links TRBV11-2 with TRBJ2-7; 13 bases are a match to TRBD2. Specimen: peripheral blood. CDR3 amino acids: CASSRSGTSGVYEQYF. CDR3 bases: TGTGCCAGCAGCAGAAGCGGGACTAGCGGGGTCTACGAGCAGTACTTC.